Listed below are T cell receptor beta chains from one sample, sequenced in a study of cytomegalovirus exposure and HLA in healthy donors. Generated by immunoSEQ multiplex PCR, the TCRdb table keeps only in-frame clones and is missing some. The sample consists of 90,000 to 110,000 clones, around 86% of them appearing once. Sequencing was carried out using PBMCs. These receptors were obtained from a woman under 30 in good health and CMV-seropositive. The CDR3 runs from the conserved cysteine through the conserved F or W. A D gene is named only where the DNA matches it firmly. Some rows have no size entry. The others give once, few or many, or a class for an expanded clone.

d_call: -; j_call: TRBJ2-2; v_call: TRBV9; clone_size: -; cdr3_aa: CASSSQEGGELFF; cdr3_nt: TGTGCCAGCAGCTCACAGGAAGGAGGGGAGCTGTTTTTT
d_call: TRBD2; j_call: TRBJ2-3; v_call: TRBV6-1; clone_size: -; cdr3_aa: CASSSKRGATDTQYF; cdr3_nt: TGTGCCAGCAGTTCGAAGCGGGGGGCTACAGATACGCAGTATTTT
d_call: TRBD1; j_call: TRBJ2-5; v_call: TRBV5-4; clone_size: -; cdr3_aa: CASSFPTGGRETQYF; cdr3_nt: TGTGCCAGCAGCTTCCCGACAGGGGGAAGAGAGACCCAGTACTTC
d_call: TRBD1; j_call: TRBJ2-7; v_call: TRBV6-5; clone_size: -; cdr3_aa: CASIHPGTGGYEQYF; cdr3_nt: TGTGCCAGCATTCACCCCGGGACAGGGGGGTACGAGCAGTACTTC
d_call: -; j_call: TRBJ1-4; v_call: TRBV30; clone_size: -; cdr3_aa: CAWSVLEKLFF; cdr3_nt: TGTGCCTGGAGTGTACTGGAAAAACTGTTTTTT
d_call: TRBD1; j_call: TRBJ2-3; v_call: TRBV5-1; clone_size: -; cdr3_aa: CASSVDRKSTDTQYF; cdr3_nt: TGCGCCAGCAGCGTGGACAGGAAAAGCACAGATACGCAGTATTTT
d_call: -; j_call: TRBJ1-1; v_call: TRBV27; clone_size: -; cdr3_aa: CASSDRSSNGISTEAFF; cdr3_nt: TGTGCCAGCAGCGATAGGAGTAGTAATGGCATTTCCACTGAAGCTTTCTTT
d_call: -; j_call: TRBJ2-5; v_call: TRBV5-1; clone_size: -; cdr3_aa: CASSGLFGQETQYF; cdr3_nt: TGCGCCAGCAGCGGACTCTTCGGCCAAGAGACCCAGTACTTC
d_call: TRBD2; j_call: TRBJ2-2; v_call: TRBV11-2; clone_size: few; cdr3_aa: CASSLDWSGGPTGELFF; cdr3_nt: TGTGCCAGCAGCTTAGATTGGTCGGGAGGTCCTACAGGGGAGCTGTTTTTT
d_call: -; j_call: TRBJ2-5; v_call: TRBV7-9; clone_size: -; cdr3_aa: CASSPIWTKPQETQYF; cdr3_nt: TGTGCCAGCAGCCCTATCTGGACTAAGCCTCAAGAGACCCAGTACTTC
d_call: -; j_call: TRBJ2-4; v_call: TRBV2; clone_size: -; cdr3_aa: CASTGYGKNIQYF; cdr3_nt: TGTGCCAGCACCGGTTATGGCAAAAACATTCAGTACTTC
d_call: -; j_call: TRBJ1-5; v_call: TRBV14; clone_size: -; cdr3_aa: CASSQDHGRAFGRNQPQHF; cdr3_nt: TGTGCCAGCAGCCAAGATCACGGCAGGGCATTTGGCCGCAATCAGCCCCAGCATTTT
d_call: TRBD1; j_call: TRBJ1-5; v_call: TRBV6-7; clone_size: few; cdr3_aa: CASSYSDRAFSNQPQHF; cdr3_nt: TGTGCCAGCAGTTACTCTGACAGGGCATTTAGCAATCAGCCCCAGCATTTT
d_call: TRBD1; j_call: TRBJ2-7; v_call: TRBV28; clone_size: -; cdr3_aa: CASSAPGQYYEQYF; cdr3_nt: TGTGCCAGCAGTGCTCCGGGACAGTACTACGAGCAGTACTTC
d_call: TRBD1; j_call: TRBJ2-7; v_call: TRBV5-6; clone_size: -; cdr3_aa: CASSLGGQGAFYEQYF; cdr3_nt: TGTGCCAGCAGCTTGGGTGGACAGGGGGCCTTCTACGAGCAGTACTTC
d_call: TRBD1; j_call: TRBJ1-3; v_call: TRBV10-2; clone_size: -; cdr3_aa: CASSEGQAISGNTIYF; cdr3_nt: TGCGCCAGCAGTGAGGGACAGGCGATCTCTGGAAACACCATATATTTT
d_call: -; j_call: TRBJ2-1; v_call: TRBV12-5; clone_size: -; cdr3_aa: CASVPGDGQEQFF; cdr3_nt: TGTGCTAGTGTCCCAGGGGACGGCCAGGAGCAGTTCTTC
d_call: -; j_call: TRBJ2-6; v_call: TRBV28; clone_size: -; cdr3_aa: CASSHSLSGANVLTF; cdr3_nt: TGTGCCAGCAGCCACAGCCTCTCTGGGGCCAACGTCCTGACTTTC
d_call: -; j_call: TRBJ2-2; v_call: TRBV28; clone_size: -; cdr3_aa: CASSTLGPGELFF; cdr3_nt: TGTGCCAGCAGTACACTGGGGCCCGGGGAGCTGTTTTTT
d_call: TRBD2; j_call: TRBJ2-1; v_call: TRBV9; clone_size: -; cdr3_aa: CASSEGLAGGISGYNEQFF; cdr3_nt: TGTGCCAGCAGTGAGGGACTAGCGGGAGGGATTTCCGGCTACAATGAGCAGTTCTTC
d_call: TRBD1; j_call: TRBJ1-1; v_call: TRBV7-9; clone_size: -; cdr3_aa: CASSPGTGMNTEAFF; cdr3_nt: TGTGCCAGCAGCCCCGGGACAGGAATGAACACTGAAGCTTTCTTT
d_call: -; j_call: TRBJ1-6; v_call: TRBV27; clone_size: few; cdr3_aa: CASSLGGGSPLHF; cdr3_nt: TGTGCCAGCAGTTTAGGCGGGGGATCACCCCTCCACTTT
d_call: -; j_call: TRBJ1-2; v_call: TRBV28; clone_size: -; cdr3_aa: CASTRDNRRYGYTF; cdr3_nt: TGTGCCAGCACCCGGGACAACAGAAGATATGGCTACACCTTC
d_call: -; j_call: TRBJ2-7; v_call: TRBV10-3; clone_size: once; cdr3_aa: CAISDDWYEQYF; cdr3_nt: TGTGCCATCAGTGATGACTGGTACGAGCAGTACTTC
d_call: -; j_call: TRBJ2-1; v_call: TRBV6-5; clone_size: once; cdr3_aa: CASSLRHPYNEQFF; cdr3_nt: TGTGCCAGCAGTCTAAGACATCCTTACAATGAGCAGTTCTTC
d_call: -; j_call: TRBJ2-1; v_call: TRBV7-6; clone_size: once; cdr3_aa: CASSARGATSEQFF; cdr3_nt: TGTGCCAGCAGCGCCCGCGGGGCGACGAGTGAGCAGTTCTTC
d_call: -; j_call: TRBJ2-5; v_call: TRBV28; clone_size: few; cdr3_aa: CASSRDSQETQYF; cdr3_nt: TGTGCCAGCAGTCGGGACTCCCAAGAGACCCAGTACTTC
d_call: -; j_call: TRBJ2-1; v_call: TRBV7-8; clone_size: -; cdr3_aa: CASSYVTGKASPRQRNEQFF; cdr3_nt: TGTGCCAGCAGTTATGTAACGGGTAAGGCTAGCCCCCGCCAGCGCAATGAGCAGTTCTTC
d_call: -; j_call: TRBJ2-3; v_call: TRBV20-1; clone_size: -; cdr3_aa: CSALPGYTQYF; cdr3_nt: TGCAGTGCTCTACCGGGGTATACGCAGTATTTT
d_call: -; j_call: TRBJ2-2; v_call: TRBV28; clone_size: -; cdr3_aa: CASSLNPPGSAGELFF; cdr3_nt: TGTGCCAGCAGTTTAAACCCCCCAGGTTCCGCCGGGGAGCTGTTTTTT
d_call: TRBD1; j_call: TRBJ2-3; v_call: TRBV5-4; clone_size: -; cdr3_aa: CASSRQGAGTDTQYF; cdr3_nt: TGTGCCAGCAGCCGACAGGGGGCGGGCACAGATACGCAGTATTTT
d_call: -; j_call: TRBJ2-3; v_call: TRBV4-1; clone_size: -; cdr3_aa: CATGGADTQYF; cdr3_nt: TGCGCCACTGGAGGGGCAGATACGCAGTATTTT
d_call: TRBD2; j_call: TRBJ2-5; v_call: TRBV5-1; clone_size: -; cdr3_aa: CASSLVAGTETQYF; cdr3_nt: TGCGCCAGCAGCTTGGTAGCGGGCACGGAGACCCAGTACTTC
d_call: -; j_call: TRBJ2-2; v_call: TRBV5-1; clone_size: -; cdr3_aa: CASSPDIMINTGELFF; cdr3_nt: TGCGCCAGCAGCCCGGACATCATGATAAACACCGGGGAGCTGTTTTTT
d_call: TRBD2; j_call: TRBJ2-5; v_call: TRBV6-1; clone_size: many; cdr3_aa: CASSEEAGGPQTQYF; cdr3_nt: TGTGCCAGCAGTGAAGAAGCGGGGGGGCCCCAGACCCAGTACTTC
d_call: TRBD1; j_call: TRBJ1-5; v_call: TRBV28; clone_size: -; cdr3_aa: CASSGGQGFWGKKPQHF; cdr3_nt: TGTGCCAGCAGTGGGGGACAGGGTTTCTGGGGGAAAAAGCCCCAGCATTTT
d_call: -; j_call: TRBJ2-7; v_call: TRBV28; clone_size: -; cdr3_aa: CASSSDGTGPEQYF; cdr3_nt: TGTGCCAGCAGCTCCGATGGAACAGGGCCCGAGCAGTACTTC
d_call: -; j_call: TRBJ1-2; v_call: TRBV28; clone_size: -; cdr3_aa: CASRLGRGGYGYTF; cdr3_nt: TGTGCCAGCAGGTTGGGGAGGGGTGGCTATGGCTACACCTTC
d_call: -; j_call: TRBJ1-2; v_call: TRBV28; clone_size: -; cdr3_aa: CASSLGPYGYTF; cdr3_nt: TGTGCCAGCAGTTTGGGGCCCTATGGCTACACCTTC
d_call: -; j_call: TRBJ2-3; v_call: TRBV13; clone_size: -; cdr3_aa: CASSSNDRNTDTQYF; cdr3_nt: TGTGCCAGCAGCTCAAACGACAGAAACACAGATACGCAGTATTTT
d_call: -; j_call: TRBJ2-7; v_call: TRBV28; clone_size: -; cdr3_aa: CASSVGTRYEQYF; cdr3_nt: TGTGCCAGCAGTGTCGGGACTCGCTACGAGCAGTACTTC
d_call: -; j_call: TRBJ1-2; v_call: TRBV19; clone_size: -; cdr3_aa: CASSMGRDYGYTF; cdr3_nt: TGTGCCAGTAGTATGGGCAGGGACTATGGCTACACCTTC
d_call: TRBD1; j_call: TRBJ1-5; v_call: TRBV27; clone_size: -; cdr3_aa: CASSQGVTSNQPQHF; cdr3_nt: TGTGCCAGCTCACAGGGGGTTACTAGCAATCAGCCCCAGCATTTT
d_call: -; j_call: TRBJ2-1; v_call: TRBV6-1; clone_size: -; cdr3_aa: CASSALSGGEIFGDEQFF; cdr3_nt: TGTGCCAGCAGTGCCCTTTCTGGGGGCGAAATTTTCGGCGATGAGCAGTTCTTC
d_call: TRBD2; j_call: TRBJ2-5; v_call: TRBV10-3; clone_size: -; cdr3_aa: CAIRKGQPSGKETQYF; cdr3_nt: TGTGCCATCAGGAAGGGACAGCCTAGCGGGAAAGAGACCCAGTACTTC
d_call: TRBD2; j_call: TRBJ2-1; v_call: TRBV9; clone_size: -; cdr3_aa: CASSGGTSGLSSYNEQFF; cdr3_nt: TGTGCCAGCAGCGGAGGGACTAGCGGTTTGAGCTCCTACAATGAGCAGTTCTTC